This paragraph covers one TCR beta chain sequence. The antigen is undetermined. What was amplified from RNA transcripts were TCR beta CDR3 regions. The HTBI primer set served for first-round RT-PCR of the TCR CDR3. A single record per CDR3 protein comes from TCRdb applying MiXCR to the multiplex PCR reads. Of 350,000 to 500,000 distinct CDR3 sequences in the sample, roughly 13% were seen once. This entry comes from a study of T cells in Graves' hyperthyroidism and ophthalmopathy. On the study more broadly: Peripheral blood was drawn at first diagnosis, prior to all treatment.

Points from the study as a whole: Appearing also in blood were most of the thyroid clonotypes expanded above 0.001.

Germline loops: CDR1 SGHRS, CDR2 YFSETQ. Trimming shortened V by 8 bases and J by 0 bases, and 20 bases separated the two germline ends. The CDR3 is 16 residues long. This clonotype was sampled from a young woman with Graves' hyperthyroidism. J is TRBJ2-5 and V is TRBV5-1; D perhaps matches TRBD1 (6 bases). The sample consisted of blood. CDR3 residues: CASTQRGRGDQETQYF. In DNA, the CDR3 is TGCGCCAGTACCCAAAGGGGCAGGGGAGACCAAGAGACCCAGTACTTC.